The 21 T cell receptor beta chains in this list originate from one sample, sequenced in a study of T-cell reconstitution after alpha-beta-depleted transplantation in children (dated by TCRdb to 2016 to 2017). Library preparation employed PCR. Sequencing was carried out with an Illumina HiSeq 2500. Molecular barcoding was employed in the preparation of TCR libraries, with unique molecular identifiers being used to normalize TCRbeta repertoire quantification. TCRdb itself trimmed the public reads at Q25 with fastp, ran MiXCR and retained productive beta chains. Every CDR3 protein is listed once, alongside the most common genes and DNA of its rows. A total of 600,000 to 700,000 distinct CDR3 sequences appear in this sample, over 10% of them only once. The ten largest clones add up to about 0.79% of the sample. The treatment or condition label for this specimen denotes: allogeneic hematopoietic cell transplantation with graft depleted of TCRalphabeta T cells and CD19 B cells.

The sequencing here drew on PBMCs, taken before TCRalphabeta/CD19-depleted stem cell transplant. All receptors derive from a girl aged 2-9 years with congenital amegakaryocytic thrombocytopenia, due to receive a stem cell transplant.

This clonotype came up many times. V usage is TRBV5-1 and J usage is TRBJ2-1, with 9 bases aligning to TRBD2. Per the germline V gene, CDR1 is SGHRS and CDR2 is YFSETQ. Trimming took 3 bases from V and 5 from J; bases not matched to a gene: 18. This CDR3 is 19 amino acids long. For the CDR3, the DNA is TGCGCCAGCAGCTCGCTTATTGGCTCGGGCGGGAGGGCCGACAATGAGCAGTTCTTC. Translating it yields CASSSLIGSGGRADNEQFF.

This clonotype occurred many times. The chain joins TRBV7-9 to TRBJ2-7; maybe TRBD1 (7 bases). V lost 4 bases and J lost 0, with 10 bases in between. Germline V gives CDR1 SEHNR, CDR2 FQNEAQ (reference sequence). This CDR3 region has 14 residues. The CDR3 DNA follows: TGTGCCAGCAGCTGGGGGGACAGCTCCTACGAGCAGTACTTC. This gives the protein CASSWGDSSYEQYF.

The rearrangement uses TRBV5-5 and TRBJ2-7, with D tentatively TRBD1 (6 bases). Per germline, CDR1 SGHKS and CDR2 YYEKEE (reference sequence). The CDR3 consists of 15 residues. V was clipped by 5 bases and J by 0 bases, with 15 bases between them. Here the CDR3 reads CASSSGHSSSYEQYF. CDR3 sequence (DNA): TGTGCCAGCAGTTCGGGACACTCGAGCTCCTACGAGCAGTACTTC. The variable domain in full, with the rest retrieved from reference TRBV5-5 and TRBJ2-7, is DAGVTQSPTHLIKTRGQQVTLRCSPISGHKSVSWYQQVLGQGPQFIFQYYEKEERGRGNFPDRFSARQFPNYSSELNVNALLLGDSALYLCASSSGHSSSYEQYFGPGTRLTVT.

This clonotype was seen a few times. The rearrangement uses TRBV3-1 and TRBJ1-4; 7 bases map to TRBD1. This CDR3 spans 18 amino acids. V was pared by 5 bases and J by 0 bases, with 12 bases of the junction left unmatched. Per the germline V gene, CDR1 is LGHDT and CDR2 is YNNKEL (reference sequence). This CDR3 reads CASSFRQGHPATNEKLFF. In DNA form, the CDR3 reads TGTGCCAGCAGCTTCCGACAGGGACACCCTGCAACTAATGAAAAACTGTTTTTT.

At least ten counts were recorded for this clonotype. The chain has TRBV20-1 and TRBJ2-3, with 9 bases fitting TRBD2. CDR1 is DFQATT, CDR2 SNEGSKA, per germline (reference sequence). The CDR3 covers 17 residues. V lost 3 bases, J lost 5 bases, and 15 bases stayed unmatched. The CDR3 nucleotides are TGCAGTGCTAGTTCCCCGCTTAGCGGGAGTTTCCGAGATACGCAGTATTTT. Translating it yields CSASSPLSGSFRDTQYF.

This clonotype was found a few times. This chain joins TRBV2 and TRBJ2-1; D gene unclear. The CDR3 is 9 amino acids. The germline gives CDR1 SNHLY, CDR2 FYNNEI. V lost 7 bases, J lost 9 bases, and 4 bases lay in between. In DNA form, the CDR3 reads TGTGCCAGCACCTCTGAGCAGTTCTTC. The encoded protein is CASTSEQFF.

The chain recombines TRBV5-1 with TRBJ2-1, with TRBD2 identical over 10 bases. The V and J ends lost 5 bases and 7 bases, in that order; junction bases with no gene match: 12. Germline V gene lookup returns CDR1 SGHRS and CDR2 YFSETQ. The CDR3 loop spans 16 amino acids. The CDR3 protein is CASSLILAGVRNEQFF. CDR3 sequence (DNA): TGCGCCAGCAGTCTGATCCTAGCGGGAGTAAGAAATGAGCAGTTCTTC.

This clonotype was seen at least ten times. This chain links TRBV20-1 with TRBJ2-1, with D unclear. From germline, CDR1 is DFQATT and CDR2 SNEGSKA (reference sequence). Trimming pared 3 bases from V and 9 bases from J, leaving 12 bases between. The CDR3 is made up of 12 amino acids. The CDR3 DNA follows: TGCAGTGCTAGCCACCAAAAGGGTGAGCAGTTCTTC. It translates to CSASHQKGEQFF.

The J gene is TRBJ1-6, the V gene TRBV12-3 or TRBV12-4; 7 positions agree with TRBD1. Trimming cost V 1 base and J 8 bases; bases outside gene matches: 8. The CDR3 extends over 16 amino acids. CDR3 region: CASSLGRQGGYSPLHF. The CDR3 DNA reads as TGTGCCAGCAGTTTAGGCCGACAGGGAGGATATTCACCCCTCCACTTT.

This clonotype has a count of ten or more. This chain uses TRBV20-1 with TRBJ2-1; the D gene could be TRBD1 or TRBD2 (5 bases each). This CDR3 is built from 14 residues. Trimming shortened V by 5 bases and J by 14 bases, and 25 bases separated the two germline ends. From germline, CDR1 is DFQATT and CDR2 SNEGSKA (reference sequence). For the CDR3, the DNA is TGCAGTGCTCGCAAGAACGAAGGGACCCCGGAGGAGTTCTTC. This translates into CSARKNEGTPEEFF.

This clonotype was detected only a few times. This chain connects TRBV12-3 or TRBV12-4 to TRBJ2-7, with 10 positions matching TRBD2. The ends lost 6 bases at V and 5 bases at J; junction bases unmatched: 10. This CDR3 has 15 residues. The CDR3 DNA reads as TGTGCCAGCAGCCGCCGTGGGGGACTAGCGAACGAGCAGTACTTC. It is translated as CASSRRGGLANEQYF.

This chain joins TRBV12-5 and TRBJ2-1; D perhaps matches TRBD1 (6 bases). This CDR3 has 16 amino acids. Per germline, CDR1 LGHNT and CDR2 FRNRAP. V shed 0 bases and J shed 8 bases, with 17 bases lying between them. CDR3 loop: CASGLVLRPEGDEQFF. For the CDR3, the DNA is TGTGCTAGTGGTTTGGTACTGAGGCCTGAGGGGGATGAGCAGTTCTTC. The full variable domain, completed using reference TRBV12-5 and TRBJ2-1, is DARVTQTPRHKVTEMGQEVTMRCQPILGHNTVFWYRQTMMQGLELLAYFRNRAPLDDSGMPKDRFSAEMPDATLATLKIQPSEPRDSAVYFCASGLVLRPEGDEQFFGPGTRLTVL.

Notes on this clonotype: A junction boundary mismatches the germline segment, possibly from a read error. The chain couples TRBV4-1 to TRBJ2-1; 10 nucleotides align to TRBD2. Per germline, CDR1 MGHRA and CDR2 YSYEKL. The length of the CDR3 is 17 residues. CDR3 loop: CASSRNPTSGYDNEQSF. CDR3 DNA: TGCGCCAGCAGCCGGAACCCGACTAGCGGGTACGACAATGAGCAGTCCTTC.

The sample holds many counts of this clonotype. The chain recombines TRBV5-5 with TRBJ1-6, with D unresolved. Germline loops: CDR1 SGHKS, CDR2 YYEKEE (reference sequence). V was cut by 3 bases and J by 0 bases, with 10 bases left in between. CDR3 length: 16 residues. CDR3 sequence (DNA): TGTGCCAGCAGCTCACTACAGAGCTCCTATAATTCACCCCTCCACTTT. This translates into CASSSLQSSYNSPLHF.

The CDR3 reads CSATTGVETQYF. CDR3 in DNA: TGCAGTGCTACCACAGGTGTGGAGACCCAGTACTTC. This chain uses TRBV20-1 with TRBJ2-5, with TRBD1 as a possible D gene (5 bases). V was shortened by 4 bases and J by 5 bases, with 11 bases between the two germline ends. Germline CDR1 and CDR2: DFQATT and SNEGSKA (reference sequence). The CDR3 has 12 residues.

Remarks on this clonotype: A much larger clone differs from this one at a single base, so this may be a read error. The chain links TRBV3-1 to TRBJ1-5, with D perhaps matching TRBD1 (5 bases). Germline CDR1 LGHDT, CDR2 YNNKEL (reference sequence). CDR3 length: 14 residues. This CDR3 is CASGQRGENQPQHF. The CDR3 region has the DNA TGTGCCAGCGGCCAAAGAGGGGAAAATCAGCCCCAGCATTTT.

Points on this clonotype: Likely a read error: the CDR3 ends without its conserved phenylalanine or tryptophan. This sequence joins TRBV20-1 and TRBJ2-5, with 9 bases matching TRBD2. CDR1 and CDR2 from the germline V gene are DFQATT and SNEGSKA (reference sequence). The CDR3 totals 16 residues. J lost 2 bases, V lost 5 bases, and 12 bases had no gene match. The CDR3 coding sequence is TGCAGTGCTGGCAGGGCTAGCGGGACCCTTCAAGAGACCCAGTACTAC. Protein product: CSAGRASGTLQETQYY.

Ten or more counts support this clonotype. The V and J genes are TRBV20-1 and TRBJ2-1, with TRBD1 as a possible D gene (6 bases). Germline V CDR1 and CDR2: DFQATT, SNEGSKA (reference sequence). Trimming took 5 bases from V and 5 from J, leaving 16 bases between them. The CDR3 loop spans 14 amino acids. The CDR3 nucleotides are TGCAGTGCTTGCCGGGACACTGTGAACAATGAGCAGTTCTTC. Its protein product is CSACRDTVNNEQFF.

This clonotype has just a few counts. The chain employs TRBV7-9 and TRBJ2-2; possible D gene TRBD1, 5 bases. The length of the CDR3 is 15 residues. V was shortened by 3 bases and J by 1 base, with 9 bases between the two germline ends. Germline CDR1 reads SEHNR; CDR2 reads FQNEAQ (reference sequence). CDR3 residues: CASSFDSLNTGELFF. CDR3 DNA sequence: TGTGCCAGCAGCTTCGACAGCCTGAACACCGGGGAGCTGTTTTTT. The whole variable domain, filled in from reference TRBV7-9 and TRBJ2-2, reads DTGVSQNPRHKITKRGQNVTFRCDPISEHNRLYWYRQTLGQGPEFLTYFQNEAQLEKSRLLSDRFSAERPKGSFSTLEIQRTEQGDSAMYLCASSFDSLNTGELFFGEGSRLTVL.

This clonotype was recorded many times. V usage is TRBV12-3 or TRBV12-4 and J usage is TRBJ2-3; D unresolved. The V end lost 5 bases, the J end lost 1 base, and 7 bases lay between the germline ends. The CDR3 sequence is 13 residues long. The CDR3 region has the DNA TGTGCCAGCAGTGCTGGAGGCACAGATACGCAGTATTTT. Amino acids: CASSAGGTDTQYF.

This clonotype was seen a handful of times. This rearrangement joins TRBV18 to TRBJ2-7; the D is unclear. The V and J ends lost 3 bases and 7 bases respectively, with 13 bases between them. This CDR3 is built from 13 residues. CDR1 is KGHSH, CDR2 LQKENI, per germline. The CDR3 sequence: CASSPQMGGEQYF. The CDR3 region has the DNA TGTGCCAGCTCACCTCAAATGGGTGGGGAGCAGTACTTC. Drawing the rest from reference TRBV18 and TRBJ2-7, the complete variable domain is NAGVMQNPRHLVRRRGQEARLRCSPMKGHSHVYWYRQLPEEGLKFMVYLQKENIIDESGMPKERFSAEFPKEGPSILRIQQVVRGDSAAYFCASSPQMGGEQYFGPGTRLTVT.